These T cell receptor beta chains were read from a single sample in a study of blood T cell repertoires in COVID-19. Profiled with immunoSEQ multiplex PCR; TCRdb holds only in-frame clones, not every one. The data hold 150,000 to 200,000 clones, with around 80% observed a single time. Sample: peripheral blood. The receptors shown here come from a woman aged 55-75 years with acute or convalescent COVID-19. Each CDR3 is given with its conserved first and last residue. The D gene is left open where the match is weak. Size is omitted from some rows. Given values are once, few, many or a class for expanded clones.

size	V	D	J	DNA	CDR3
-	TRBV27	-	TRBJ2-3	TGTGCCAGCAACTTCGGGTACAGGGGAGGAGATACGCAGTATTTT	CASNFGYRGGDTQYF
-	TRBV7-2	TRBD1	TRBJ1-3	TGTGCCAGCAGCTTAGTGGGGACAGGACCCGGAAACACCATATATTTT	CASSLVGTGPGNTIYF
-	TRBV14	-	TRBJ2-3	TGTGCCAGCAGCCAACGTGGGGCTTCAGGCACAGATACGCAGTATTTT	CASSQRGASGTDTQYF
-	TRBV27	TRBD1	TRBJ1-4	TGTGCCAGCCGAACATATTCGAAGGGGGCCGGTGAAAAACTGTTTTTT	CASRTYSKGAGEKLFF
-	TRBV6-2/TRBV6-3	TRBD2	TRBJ2-7	TGTGCCAGCAGCCCATCCGGGACTAGCCGCTACGAGCAGTACTTC	CASSPSGTSRYEQYF
-	TRBV18	-	TRBJ1-1	TGTGCCAGCTCACCAACAGAGAACACTGAAGCTTTCTTT	CASSPTENTEAFF
-	TRBV5-6	-	TRBJ2-5	TGTGCCAGCAGCTTCTCTCAGGGAGAGACCCAGTACTTC	CASSFSQGETQYF
-	TRBV27	-	TRBJ2-7	TGTGCCAGCACCAAGGCCGGGACACCCCCCTACGAGCAGTACTTC	CASTKAGTPPYEQYF
-	TRBV7-9	TRBD1	TRBJ1-3	TGTGCCAGCAGCTTAAGAGGACAGGACTCTGGAAACACCATATATTTT	CASSLRGQDSGNTIYF
-	TRBV4-1	TRBD1	TRBJ1-3	TGCGCCAGCAGCCAAGCATTCTCGCCAGGGGGGATCGGAAACACCATATATTTT	CASSQAFSPGGIGNTIYF
once	TRBV7-9	TRBD1	TRBJ2-1	TGTGCCAGCAGCTTATTCGGGGACAGGGCCTACAATGAGCAGTTCTTC	CASSLFGDRAYNEQFF
-	TRBV5-4	-	TRBJ1-3	TGTGCCAGCAGCTTGGTGGGGGCGGCCCCTGGAAACACCATATATTTT	CASSLVGAAPGNTIYF
-	TRBV5-1	TRBD1	TRBJ1-1	TGCGCCAGCAGCTTGAATTTTCGGTCAGGGGGCGCATTCACTGAAGCTTTCTTT	CASSLNFRSGGAFTEAFF
-	TRBV30	-	TRBJ1-1	TGTGCCTGGAGCCGACAGATACCCCTGAACACTGAAGCTTTCTTT	CAWSRQIPLNTEAFF
-	TRBV7-6	TRBD2	TRBJ2-2	TGTGCCAGCAGCTCAGGGTCGGGAGGCACCGGGGAGCTGTTTTTT	CASSSGSGGTGELFF